The following is a TCR beta chain sequence with its context. The study defined stable Graves' hyperthyroidism as no ophthalmopathy progression within 18 months. These data are taken from a study of T cells in Graves' hyperthyroidism and ophthalmopathy. Turning to the study itself: At initial diagnosis, before any treatment had begun, peripheral blood was obtained.

RNA transcripts served as the template for amplifying TCR beta CDR3 regions. Researchers ran a first-round RT-PCR on the TCR CDR3 using the HTBI primer set. TCRdb ran MiXCR on the multiplex PCR reads and lists one entry per CDR3 protein. The repertoire includes about 200,000 distinct CDR3 sequences, roughly a sixth of them detected once, and 40% to 65% sits in the top ten. There are 16 residues in the CDR3. Germline V gene sequence: CDR1 SGHTA, CDR2 FQGNSA. The ends lost 5 bases at V and 7 bases at J; junction bases unmatched: 10. The chain uses TRBV7-2 and TRBJ1-6, with 8 bases that match TRBD1. This clonotype was sampled from a woman in her forties or fifties with Graves' hyperthyroidism. The sequenced sample was blood. In DNA, the CDR3 is TGTGCCAGCAGCACCCGGGACAGGACTCCCAATTCACCCCTCCACTTT. It encodes CASSTRDRTPNSPLHF.